This T cell receptor (beta chain) is from a study of blood T cell repertoires in COVID-19. Study background: The cDNA or gDNA used as material had been derived from T cells, B-cell-depleted T cells, or PBMCs.

Original handling: Estimated nucleated cell counts came from reference gene primer amplification. TCRdb's table, derived via immunoSEQ multiplex PCR, lists solely in-frame clones and lacks some. The V and J calls and the clone size are those of that table, but D and trimming were determined from the DNA. The profile covers 300,000 to 400,000 clones, with approximately 88% appearing a single time and about 5% taken by the ten largest. This CDR3 comprises 15 residues. After removal of 4 bases from V and 6 bases from J, the junction contained 5 bases not matched to a gene. Germline V gives CDR1 LGHDT, CDR2 YNNKEL (reference sequence). Participants were aged about 18 to 89 years from more than 20 US areas. Cohort 3 donors were reported recovered after two negative PCRs, clearance, or symptom resolution.

The receptor comes from a man aged 25-45 years who had recovered from COVID-19. Sequenced input: PBMCs or T cells enriched from blood (not recorded which). The chain joins TRBV3-1 (or the pseudogene TRBV3-2) to TRBJ2-2; 10 nucleotides line up with TRBD2. The CDR3 loop reads CASSRSGGVPGELFF. CDR3 coding DNA: TGTGCCAGCAGCCGGAGCGGGGGGGTTCCCGGGGAGCTGTTTTTT.